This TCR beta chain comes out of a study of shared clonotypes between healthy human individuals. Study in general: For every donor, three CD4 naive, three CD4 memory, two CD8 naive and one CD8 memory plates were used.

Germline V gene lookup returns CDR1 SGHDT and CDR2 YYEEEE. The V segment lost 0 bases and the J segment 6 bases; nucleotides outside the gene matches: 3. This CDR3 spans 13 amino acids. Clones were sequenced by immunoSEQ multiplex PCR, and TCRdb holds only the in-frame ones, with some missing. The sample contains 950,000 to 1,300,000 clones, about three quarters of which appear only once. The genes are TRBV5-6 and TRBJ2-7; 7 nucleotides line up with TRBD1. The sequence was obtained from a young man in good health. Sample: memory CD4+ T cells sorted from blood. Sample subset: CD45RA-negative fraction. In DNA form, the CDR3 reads TGTGCCAGCAGCTTGGGACAGGGAATCGAGCAGTACTTC. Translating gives CASSLGQGIEQYF.